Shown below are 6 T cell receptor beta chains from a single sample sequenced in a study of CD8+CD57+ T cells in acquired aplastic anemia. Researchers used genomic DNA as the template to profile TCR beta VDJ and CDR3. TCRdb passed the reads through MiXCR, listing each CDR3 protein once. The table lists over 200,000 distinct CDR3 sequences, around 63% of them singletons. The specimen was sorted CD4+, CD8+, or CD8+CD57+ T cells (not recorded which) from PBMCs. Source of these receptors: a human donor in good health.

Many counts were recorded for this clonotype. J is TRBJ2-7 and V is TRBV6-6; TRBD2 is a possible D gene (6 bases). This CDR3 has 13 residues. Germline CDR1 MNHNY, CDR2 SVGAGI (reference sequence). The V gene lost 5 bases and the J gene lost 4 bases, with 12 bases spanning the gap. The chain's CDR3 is CASSPGLIYEQYF. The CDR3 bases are TGTGCCAGCAGTCCGGGACTTATTTACGAGCAGTACTTC.

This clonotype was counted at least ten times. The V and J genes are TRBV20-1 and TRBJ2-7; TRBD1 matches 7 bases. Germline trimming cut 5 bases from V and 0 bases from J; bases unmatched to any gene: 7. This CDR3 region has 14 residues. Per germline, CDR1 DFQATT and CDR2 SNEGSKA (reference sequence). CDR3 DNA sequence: TGCAGTGCTCACAGGGGCCGAAGCTCCTACGAGCAGTACTTC. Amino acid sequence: CSAHRGRSSYEQYF.

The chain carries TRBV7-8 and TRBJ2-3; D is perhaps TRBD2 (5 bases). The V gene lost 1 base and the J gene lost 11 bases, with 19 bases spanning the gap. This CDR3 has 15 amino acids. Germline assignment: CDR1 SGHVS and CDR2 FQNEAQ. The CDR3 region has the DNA TGTGCCAGCAGCTTAGTTGGTCGGACTTACAATGAGCAGTATTTT. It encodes CASSLVGRTYNEQYF.

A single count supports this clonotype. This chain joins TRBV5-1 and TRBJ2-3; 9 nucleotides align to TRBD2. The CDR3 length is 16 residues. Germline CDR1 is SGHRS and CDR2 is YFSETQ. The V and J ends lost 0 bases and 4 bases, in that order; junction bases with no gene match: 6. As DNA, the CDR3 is TGCGCCAGCAGCTTGGAAACTAGCGGGTATTCAGATACGCAGTATTTT. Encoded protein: CASSLETSGYSDTQYF.

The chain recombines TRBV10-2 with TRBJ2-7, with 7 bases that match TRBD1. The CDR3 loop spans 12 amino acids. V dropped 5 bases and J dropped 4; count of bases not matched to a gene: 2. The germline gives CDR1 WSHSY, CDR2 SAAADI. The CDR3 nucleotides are TGCGCCAGCAGTATACAGGGGTACGAGCAGTACTTC. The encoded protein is CASSIQGYEQYF.

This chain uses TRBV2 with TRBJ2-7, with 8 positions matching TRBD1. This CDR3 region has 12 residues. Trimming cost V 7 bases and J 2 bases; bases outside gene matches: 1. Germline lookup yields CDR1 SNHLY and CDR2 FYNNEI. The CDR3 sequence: CASKGQAYEQYF. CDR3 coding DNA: TGTGCCAGCAAGGGACAGGCCTACGAGCAGTACTTC.